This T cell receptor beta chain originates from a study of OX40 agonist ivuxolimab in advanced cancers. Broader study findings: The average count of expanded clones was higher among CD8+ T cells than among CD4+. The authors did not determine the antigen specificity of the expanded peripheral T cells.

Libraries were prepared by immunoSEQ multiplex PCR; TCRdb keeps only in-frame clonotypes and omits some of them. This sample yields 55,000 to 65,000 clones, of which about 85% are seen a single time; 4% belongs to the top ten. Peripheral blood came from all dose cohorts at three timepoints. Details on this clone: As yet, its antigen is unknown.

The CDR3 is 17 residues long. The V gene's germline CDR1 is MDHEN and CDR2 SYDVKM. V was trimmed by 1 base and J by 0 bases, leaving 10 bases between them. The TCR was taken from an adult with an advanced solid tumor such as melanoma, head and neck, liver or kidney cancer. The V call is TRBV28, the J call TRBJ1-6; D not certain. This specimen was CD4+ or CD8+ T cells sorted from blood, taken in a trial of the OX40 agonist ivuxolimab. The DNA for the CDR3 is TGTGCCAGCAGTTTATTCCGACCCGGCTCCTATAATTCACCCCTCCACTTT. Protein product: CASSLFRPGSYNSPLHF. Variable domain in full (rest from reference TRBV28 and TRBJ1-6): DVKVTQSSRYLVKRTGEKVFLECVQDMDHENMFWYRQDPGLGLRLIYFSYDVKMKEKGDIPEGYSVSREKKERFSLILESASTNQTSMYLCASSLFRPGSYNSPLHFGNGTRLTVT.